Each of the 20 T cell receptor beta chains below was sequenced from the same sample in a study of blood T cell repertoires in COVID-19. Libraries were prepared by immunoSEQ multiplex PCR; TCRdb keeps only in-frame clonotypes and omits some of them. The repertoire holds approximately 200,000 clones, about 91% seen once, with 4% in the top ten. The sequencing input was peripheral blood. These receptors were taken from a woman in her 30s with acute or convalescent COVID-19.

The CDR3 sequence: CAGPQGASNQPQHF. CDR3 sequence (DNA): TGTGCCGGGCCCCAGGGGGCCTCCAATCAGCCCCAGCATTTT. The chain uses TRBV21-1 and TRBJ1-5; the table calls TRBD1, which could not be checked here. TRBV21-1 represents a pseudogene. The CDR3 sequence is 14 residues long.

This chain joins TRBV30 and TRBJ1-5; D not certain. The V end lost 4 bases, the J end lost 6 bases, and 10 bases lay between the germline ends. The CDR3 contains 12 residues. Germline CDR1 GTSNPN, CDR2 SVGIG (reference sequence). The CDR3 DNA reads as TGTGCCTGGACAGGAGGATGTCAGCCCCAGCATTTT. Translated, it gives CAWTGGCQPQHF.

This sequence joins TRBV16 and TRBJ1-3, with TRBD1 as a possible D gene (5 bases). CDR1 and CDR2 (germline): KGHSY, FQNENV. The CDR3 contains 15 residues. V lost 4 bases and J lost 4, with 14 bases in between. The CDR3 loop is CASSLIGGSGNTIYF. The CDR3 DNA reads as TGTGCCAGCAGCCTGATCGGGGGATCGGGAAACACCATATATTTT.

The chain uses TRBV7-8 and TRBJ1-1; 7 bases map to TRBD1. V lost 4 bases to trimming and J lost 4 bases; unmatched junction nucleotides: 6. The CDR3 loop spans 14 amino acids. Germline CDR1 reads SGHVS; CDR2 reads FQNEAQ. The CDR3 loop reads CASSSTGTATEAFF. The CDR3 DNA sequence: TGTGCCAGCAGCTCTACCGGGACAGCCACTGAAGCTTTCTTT.

The chain combines TRBV28 with TRBJ2-3; D gene uncertain. Germline CDR1 and CDR2: MDHEN and SYDVKM. V shed 5 bases and J shed 6 bases, with 6 bases lying between them. The CDR3 spans 11 residues. The CDR3 region is CASSPTDTQYF. CDR3 in DNA: TGTGCCAGCAGTCCGACTGATACGCAGTATTTT.

The chain's CDR3 is CASSWADAETQYF. The DNA for the CDR3 is TGTGCCAGCAGTTGGGCCGATGCGGAGACCCAGTACTTC. The chain carries TRBV28 and TRBJ2-5; D is ambiguous. V lost 4 bases, J lost 5 bases, and 11 bases lay in between. This CDR3 has 13 residues. Germline CDR1 and CDR2: MDHEN and SYDVKM.

V and J are TRBV7-9 and TRBJ2-6; tentatively, D is TRBD1 (5 bases). This CDR3 spans 14 amino acids. Germline V lookup: CDR1 SEHNR, CDR2 FQNEAQ (reference sequence). V was trimmed by 4 bases and J by 2 bases, leaving 6 bases between them. The CDR3 DNA reads as TGTGCCAGCAGCTGGGGCGCTGGGGCCAACGTCCTGACTTTC. Its translation: CASSWGAGANVLTF.

The gene calls are TRBV5-1 and TRBJ1-4; unclear D gene. This CDR3 comprises 15 residues. Germline lookup yields CDR1 SGHRS and CDR2 YFSETQ. The V and J ends lost 2 bases and 5 bases respectively, with 13 bases between them. CDR3 DNA: TGCGCCAGCAGCTTTGGAGGCTGGGGAAATGAAAAACTGTTTTTT. Amino acid sequence: CASSFGGWGNEKLFF.

The CDR3 loop is CASSTGLEETQYF. Written as DNA, the CDR3 is TGCGCCAGCAGCACGGGACTGGAAGAGACCCAGTACTTC. The rearrangement joins TRBV5-1 to TRBJ2-5, with a possible D match to TRBD2 (6 bases). This CDR3 comprises 13 residues. The V and J ends lost 4 bases and 3 bases respectively, with 10 bases between them. The germline V gene has CDR1 SGHRS and CDR2 YFSETQ.

Only one count was recorded for this clone. The V call is TRBV20-1, the J call TRBJ2-5; no clear D gene. Trimming removed 6 bases at V and 2 bases at J, with 7 bases between. Per germline, CDR1 DFQATT and CDR2 SNEGSKA (reference sequence). CDR3 length: 11 residues. CDR3 nucleotides: TGCAGTGCAGCGAGTCAAGAGACCCAGTACTTC. Translation gives CSAASQETQYF.

The rearrangement uses TRBV27 and TRBJ2-5; TRBD2 might be the D (5 bases). V lost 0 bases and J lost 4, with 12 bases in between. CDR1 and CDR2 (germline): MNHEY, SMNVEV (reference sequence). The CDR3 is 15 amino acids. CDR3 residues: CASSLSAPGGETQYF. The CDR3 nucleotides are TGTGCCAGCAGTTTATCGGCCCCAGGAGGAGAGACCCAGTACTTC.

J is TRBJ2-7 and V is TRBV11-2; 8 bases agree with TRBD1. J gave up 2 bases and V 2 bases, and 5 bases lay outside the gene matches. In germline, CDR1 is SGHAT, CDR2 FQNNGV. The CDR3 spans 15 residues. CDR3 region: CASSLTGGRTYEQYF. The DNA for the CDR3 is TGTGCCAGCAGCTTAACAGGGGGGAGAACCTACGAGCAGTACTTC. Full variable domain (missing parts from reference TRBV11-2 and TRBJ2-7): EAGVAQSPRYKIIEKRQSVAFWCNPISGHATLYWYQQILGQGPKLLIQFQNNGVVDDSQLPKDRFSAERLKGVDSTLKIQPAKLEDSAVYLCASSLTGGRTYEQYFGPGTRLTVT.

The chain employs TRBV12-3 or TRBV12-4 and TRBJ2-7, with D uncertain. The V end was cut by 5 bases, the J end by 6 bases, with 11 bases between. CDR3 length: 12 residues. The CDR3, as DNA: TGTGCCAGCAGTCCCGGGTCGCGCGAGCAGTACTTC. Its translation is CASSPGSREQYF.

The chain combines TRBV29-1 with TRBJ2-7, with 9 bases matching TRBD1. The CDR3 totals 13 residues. Trimming took 5 bases from V and 3 from J; bases not matched to a gene: 5. Germline V lookup: CDR1 SQVTM, CDR2 ANQGSEA. CDR3 in DNA: TGCAGCGTTTCCGGGACAGGGATCTACGAGCAGTACTTC. Residues: CSVSGTGIYEQYF.

The rearrangement joins TRBV30 to TRBJ2-1; 9 bases fit TRBD2. The CDR3 totals 14 residues. V lost 5 bases to trimming and J lost 4 bases; unmatched junction nucleotides: 6. Germline V gives CDR1 GTSNPN, CDR2 SVGIG (reference sequence). CDR3 residues: CAWEGLAGYNEQFF. Here the CDR3 DNA reads TGTGCCTGGGAGGGGCTAGCGGGGTACAATGAGCAGTTCTTC.

The chain links TRBV28 to TRBJ2-3; D unclear. The CDR3 loop spans 12 amino acids. V lost 4 bases to trimming and J lost 4 bases, with 6 bases between them. Germline V gene sequence: CDR1 MDHEN, CDR2 SYDVKM. This CDR3 reads CASSSVSDTQYF. The CDR3 nucleotides are TGTGCCAGCAGTTCCGTCTCAGATACGCAGTATTTT.

The chain joins TRBV19 to TRBJ1-6; D perhaps matches TRBD1 (6 bases). V was clipped by 3 bases and J by 5 bases, with 11 bases between them. The CDR3 sequence is 15 residues long. The V gene's germline CDR1 is LNHDA and CDR2 SQIVND (reference sequence). The CDR3 sequence: CASSISGADNSPLHF. CDR3 nucleotides: TGTGCCAGTAGTATCTCAGGGGCCGATAATTCACCCCTCCACTTT.

J is TRBJ2-3 and V is TRBV30; TRBD2 agrees at 12 bases. Germline V lookup: CDR1 GTSNPN, CDR2 SVGIG (reference sequence). The ends lost 3 bases at V and 4 bases at J; junction bases unmatched: 8. The CDR3 runs 16 residues. CDR3 DNA sequence: TGTGCCTGGAGCCTCCTGACTAGCGGGAGATCAGATACGCAGTATTTT. Amino acid sequence: CAWSLLTSGRSDTQYF.

The V gene is TRBV30, the J gene TRBJ1-4, with D uncertain. Germline CDR1 GTSNPN, CDR2 SVGIG (reference sequence). The V gene lost 5 bases and the J gene lost 11 bases, with 12 bases spanning the gap. CDR3 length equals 11 residues. DNA of the CDR3: TGTGCCTGGGGCCCCCCCTTCAAACTGTTTTTT. Its translation: CAWGPPFKLFF.

The J gene is TRBJ1-6, the V gene TRBV2; 7 bases agree with TRBD1. The CDR3 extends over 14 amino acids. V lost 5 bases to trimming and J lost 5 bases; unmatched junction nucleotides: 3. Germline V gives CDR1 SNHLY, CDR2 FYNNEI. The CDR3, as DNA: TGTGCCAGCAGTTCACAGGGGCATAATTCACCCCTCCACTTT. This gives the protein CASSSQGHNSPLHF.